The T cell receptor beta chain described here comes from a study of blood T cells in healthy people across ages. Study-wide findings and caveats: With naive T cell percentage, TCR beta diversity showed a strong correlation. Changes in expanded clonotypes were possibly confounded, as the CMV status of donors was unknown.

With a J-beta primer mix and a sample-barcoded 5' primer, a second PCR ran about 7 to 12 cycles. Tagging of each cDNA molecule was performed by a template-switch adaptor with 12 random nucleotides. TCRdb re-called the 5' RACE reads through MiXCR, storing one row per CDR3 protein. The table shows about 1 million distinct CDR3 sequences, with 35% to 50% occurring only once. This CDR3 comprises 17 residues. CDR1 is MNHEY, CDR2 SMNVEV, per germline (reference sequence). The trim removed 6 bases at V and 1 base at J, leaving 13 bases unmatched. Each donor was a healthy Caucasian individual from Russia, aged about 6 to 95. With regard to this clonotype: Its antigen is still unknown.

The chain links TRBV27 to TRBJ2-7, with TRBD1 matching over 9 bases. The receptor was isolated from an older woman in good health. Input material: blood. CDR3 coding DNA: TGTGCCAGCAGATTGACCCGGGACAGGGTGGGATCCTACGAGCAGTACTTC. This codes for CASRLTRDRVGSYEQYF.